This T cell receptor beta chain was profiled in a study of graft-versus-host responses after intestinal transplantation. Of note for this clone: Its antigen is still unknown.

Libraries were prepared by immunoSEQ multiplex PCR; TCRdb keeps only in-frame clonotypes and omits some of them. This sample carries 80,000 to 95,000 clones, about 90% of them seen once, and the ten largest clones take approximately 6%. V dropped 0 bases and J dropped 1 base, with 10 bases sitting between them. The CDR3 sequence is 15 residues long. Germline V gives CDR1 SGHKS, CDR2 YYEKEE (reference sequence). This rearrangement joins TRBV5-5 to TRBJ2-5; D not certain. Sequencing used unstimulated CD8+ T cells sorted from spleen or lymph node cells, obtained before intestinal transplant. The sequence was collected from a human donor who received an intestinal transplant. CDR3 loop: CASSLAPIIQETQYF. DNA of the CDR3: TGTGCCAGCAGCTTGGCCCCGATTATCCAAGAGACCCAGTACTTC.